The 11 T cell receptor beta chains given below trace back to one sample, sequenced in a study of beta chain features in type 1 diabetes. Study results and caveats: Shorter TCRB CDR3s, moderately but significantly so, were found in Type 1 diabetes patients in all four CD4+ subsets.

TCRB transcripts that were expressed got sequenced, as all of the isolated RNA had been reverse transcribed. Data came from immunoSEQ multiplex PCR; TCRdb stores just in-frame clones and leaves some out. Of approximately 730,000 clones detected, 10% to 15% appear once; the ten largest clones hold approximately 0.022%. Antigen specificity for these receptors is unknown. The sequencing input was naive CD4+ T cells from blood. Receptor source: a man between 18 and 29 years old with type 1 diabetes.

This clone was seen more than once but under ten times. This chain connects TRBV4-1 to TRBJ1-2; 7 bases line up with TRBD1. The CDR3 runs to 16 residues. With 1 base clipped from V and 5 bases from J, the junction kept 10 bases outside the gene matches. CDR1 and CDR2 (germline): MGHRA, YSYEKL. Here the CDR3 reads CASSQVGQGQLYGYTF. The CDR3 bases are TGCGCCAGCAGCCAAGTGGGTCAGGGACAGCTATATGGCTACACCTTC.

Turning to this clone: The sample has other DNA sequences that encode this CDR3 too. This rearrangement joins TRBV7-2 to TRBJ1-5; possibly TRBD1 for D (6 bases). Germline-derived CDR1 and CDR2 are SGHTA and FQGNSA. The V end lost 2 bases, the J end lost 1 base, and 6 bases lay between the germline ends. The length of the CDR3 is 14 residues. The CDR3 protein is CASSLQGSNQPQHF. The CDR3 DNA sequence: TGTGCCAGCAGCTTACAGGGGAGCAATCAGCCCCAGCATTTT. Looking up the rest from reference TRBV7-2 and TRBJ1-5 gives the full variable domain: GAGVSQSPSNKVTEKGKDVELRCDPISGHTALYWYRQSLGQGLEFLIYFQGNSAPDKSGLPSDRFSAERTGGSVSTLTIQRTQQEDSAVYLCASSLQGSNQPQHFGDGTRLSIL.

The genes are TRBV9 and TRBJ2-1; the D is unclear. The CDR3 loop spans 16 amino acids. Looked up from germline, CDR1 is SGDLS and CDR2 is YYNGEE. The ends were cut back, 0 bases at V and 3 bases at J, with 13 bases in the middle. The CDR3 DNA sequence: TGTGCCAGCAGCGTAGTTTCGGAAGTTTTCTACAATGAGCAGTTCTTC. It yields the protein CASSVVSEVFYNEQFF.

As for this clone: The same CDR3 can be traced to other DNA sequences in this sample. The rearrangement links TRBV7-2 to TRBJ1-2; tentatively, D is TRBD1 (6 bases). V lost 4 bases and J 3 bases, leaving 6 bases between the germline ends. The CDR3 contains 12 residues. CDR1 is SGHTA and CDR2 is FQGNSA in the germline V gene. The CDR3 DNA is TGTGCCAGCAGCTGGACAGACTATGGCTACACCTTC. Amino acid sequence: CASSWTDYGYTF.

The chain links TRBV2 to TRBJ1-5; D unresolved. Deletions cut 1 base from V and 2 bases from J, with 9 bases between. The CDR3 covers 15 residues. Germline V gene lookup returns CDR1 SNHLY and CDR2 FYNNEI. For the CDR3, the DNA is TGTGCCAGCAGTGAAGGTGGTAGTGGCAATCAGCCCCAGCATTTT. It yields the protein CASSEGGSGNQPQHF.

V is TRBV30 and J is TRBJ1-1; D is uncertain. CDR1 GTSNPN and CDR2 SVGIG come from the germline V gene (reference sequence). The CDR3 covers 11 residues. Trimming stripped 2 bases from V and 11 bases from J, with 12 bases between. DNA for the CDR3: TGTGCCTGGAGTATCCAAACGGGGGCTTTCTTT. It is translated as CAWSIQTGAFF.

CDR3 coding DNA: TGTGCCAGCAGTTACGGGACAGGGGCGTTGGGAGAGACCCAGTACTTC. This codes for CASSYGTGALGETQYF. V and J are TRBV6-5 and TRBJ2-5; 10 nucleotides match TRBD1. Per germline, CDR1 MNHEY and CDR2 SVGAGI. Unmatched junction bases numbered 7, after V lost 2 bases and J lost 4 bases. This CDR3 comprises 16 residues.

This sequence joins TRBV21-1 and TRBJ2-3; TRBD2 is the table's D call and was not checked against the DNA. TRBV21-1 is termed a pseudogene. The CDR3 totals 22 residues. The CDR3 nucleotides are TGTGCCAGCAGCCTAAGTGAGAAATATCCCAATCCCATGGAGCGGGGGGAGGATACGCAGTATTTT. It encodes CASSLSEKYPNPMERGEDTQYF.

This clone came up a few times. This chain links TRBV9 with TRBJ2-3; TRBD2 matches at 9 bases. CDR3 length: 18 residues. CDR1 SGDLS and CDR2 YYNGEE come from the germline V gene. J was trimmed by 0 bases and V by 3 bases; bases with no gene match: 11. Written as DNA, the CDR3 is TGTGCCAGCAGCGGAAGGGAAGAAACTAGCGGGAGCACAGATACGCAGTATTTT. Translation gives CASSGREETSGSTDTQYF.

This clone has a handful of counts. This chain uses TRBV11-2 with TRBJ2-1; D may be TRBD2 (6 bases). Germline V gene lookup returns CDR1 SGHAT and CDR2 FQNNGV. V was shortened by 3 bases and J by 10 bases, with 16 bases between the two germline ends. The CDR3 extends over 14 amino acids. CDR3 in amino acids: CASSFQVRGSEQFF. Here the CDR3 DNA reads TGTGCCAGCAGCTTCCAGGTTCGGGGGAGCGAGCAGTTCTTC.

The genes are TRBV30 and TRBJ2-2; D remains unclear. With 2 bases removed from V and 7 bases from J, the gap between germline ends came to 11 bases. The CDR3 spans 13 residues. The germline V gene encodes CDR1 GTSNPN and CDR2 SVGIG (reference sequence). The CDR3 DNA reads TGTGCCTGGAGTAAGGCAGATCTCGGGGAGCTGTTTTTT. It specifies CAWSKADLGELFF.